The 24 T cell receptor beta chains reported below all come from one sample, sequenced in a study of OX40 agonist ivuxolimab in advanced cancers. Sequencing used immunoSEQ multiplex PCR; TCRdb keeps in-frame clones, though not all of them. The sample has roughly 60,000 clones, around 86% seen once. The sample consisted of CD4+ or CD8+ T cells sorted from blood, taken in a trial of the OX40 agonist ivuxolimab. These receptors were taken from an adult with an advanced solid tumor such as melanoma, head and neck, liver or kidney cancer.

Comment on this clone: Other nucleotide sequences in the sample specify the same CDR3. The genes are TRBV6-6 and TRBJ2-7; D is perhaps TRBD2 (6 bases). The V end was cut by 6 bases, the J end by 3 bases, with 9 bases between. The CDR3 contains 12 residues. In germline, CDR1 is MNHNY, CDR2 SVGAGI (reference sequence). The CDR3 sequence: CASSPGSYEQYF. DNA for the CDR3: TGTGCCAGCAGCCCCGGGAGCTACGAGCAGTACTTC.

The chain combines TRBV6-1 with TRBJ1-1; no firm D call. Germline CDR1 MNHNS, CDR2 SASEGT. The CDR3 is 13 residues long. Trimming took 2 bases from V and 2 from J, leaving 6 bases between them. CDR3 in amino acids: CASSEQTNTEAFF. The CDR3 nucleotides read TGTGCCAGCAGTGAACAGACAAACACTGAAGCTTTCTTT.

The V and J genes are TRBV27 and TRBJ2-7, with 7 bases matching TRBD1. Unmatched junction bases numbered 8, after V lost 6 bases and J lost 6 bases. The CDR3 extends over 13 amino acids. Germline CDR1 reads MNHEY; CDR2 reads SMNVEV (reference sequence). The CDR3 region is CASSPDRQGEQYF. Written as DNA, the CDR3 is TGTGCCAGCAGCCCGGACAGGCAAGGCGAGCAGTACTTC.

The chain has TRBV7-2 and TRBJ1-1; D unresolved. The germline gives CDR1 SGHTA, CDR2 FQGNSA. This CDR3 is 14 amino acids long. Trimming left V 1 base short and J 4 bases short, with 10 bases between. The DNA for the CDR3 is TGTGCCAGCAGCTTAGAGCGACGAACCACTGAAGCTTTCTTT. Translation: CASSLERRTTEAFF.

V usage is TRBV21-1 and J usage is TRBJ2-1; the D call in the table, TRBD1, was not verified against the DNA. TRBV21-1 is labeled a pseudogene. There are 16 residues in the CDR3. The CDR3 bases are TGTGCCAGCAGCTCGAGGGACACCCGCTCCTACAATGAGCAGTTCTTC. Its protein product is CASSSRDTRSYNEQFF.

The chain links TRBV21-1 to TRBJ2-1; the table's D gene call, TRBD2, was not cross checked with the DNA. TRBV21-1 represents a pseudogene. This CDR3 has 17 amino acids. The CDR3 sequence is CASPKGASGSFYNEQFF. CDR3 nucleotide sequence: TGTGCCAGCCCAAAGGGGGCTAGCGGGAGCTTCTACAATGAGCAGTTCTTC.

The sample holds a few counts of this clone. This chain connects TRBV2 to TRBJ1-2, with D possibly being TRBD1 (6 bases). Trimming took off 7 bases at V and 5 bases at J, with 14 bases between the two ends. Germline CDR1 reads SNHLY; CDR2 reads FYNNEI. This CDR3 region has 13 residues. CDR3 sequence reads: CASMATGSYGYTF. In DNA form, the CDR3 reads TGTGCCAGCATGGCGACAGGATCTTATGGCTACACCTTC.

The V and J genes are TRBV28 and TRBJ2-7; TRBD2 might be the D (6 bases). CDR1 MDHEN and CDR2 SYDVKM come from the germline V gene. The CDR3 runs to 14 residues. The V and J ends lost 7 bases and 0 bases respectively, with 13 bases between them. For the CDR3, the DNA is TGTGCCAGCAAGGGAGCGGGTTCCTCCTACGAGCAGTACTTC. As protein: CASKGAGSSYEQYF.

The V call is TRBV19, the J call TRBJ1-5; no definite D call. Germline V lookup: CDR1 LNHDA, CDR2 SQIVND (reference sequence). Trimming took 3 bases from V and 6 from J, leaving 9 bases between them. This CDR3 spans 13 amino acids. CDR3 region: CASSMAGGQPQHF. CDR3 nucleotides: TGTGCCAGTAGTATGGCTGGCGGTCAGCCCCAGCATTTT.

V usage is TRBV27 and J usage is TRBJ2-3, with D possibly being TRBD2 (7 bases). Germline CDR1 MNHEY, CDR2 SMNVEV (reference sequence). The V end was cut by 6 bases, the J end by 4 bases, with 20 bases between. The CDR3 runs 16 residues. The DNA for the CDR3 is TGTGCCAGCAGGGGGGGGGCGGGAGTTTGGGCAGATACGCAGTATTTT. As protein: CASRGGAGVWADTQYF.

CDR3 sequence (DNA): TGTGCCAGCAGCCCTGGGCTAGCGGGACTTTCAACACCCTACGAGCAGTACTTC. It yields the protein CASSPGLAGLSTPYEQYF. The rearrangement joins TRBV11-2 to TRBJ2-7; 9 bases are a match to TRBD2. The CDR3 totals 18 residues. The ends lost 5 bases at V and 2 bases at J; junction bases unmatched: 16. The germline gives CDR1 SGHAT, CDR2 FQNNGV.

The rearrangement uses TRBV15 and TRBJ1-5; tentative D call: TRBD1 (5 bases). The V and J ends lost 3 bases and 5 bases respectively, with 17 bases between them. CDR1 is LNHNV, CDR2 YYDKDF, per germline (reference sequence). The length of the CDR3 is 16 residues. CDR3 DNA: TGTGCCACCAGCAGGAGTACGGGACTCGAGGATCAGCCCCAGCATTTT. Its translation: CATSRSTGLEDQPQHF.

The chain couples TRBV30 to TRBJ1-2; unclear D gene. Germline CDR1 and CDR2: GTSNPN and SVGIG (reference sequence). V shed 3 bases and J shed 4 bases, with 9 bases lying between them. This CDR3 comprises 12 residues. The CDR3 sequence is CAWSAGSYGYTF. The CDR3 bases are TGTGCCTGGAGCGCAGGTTCCTATGGCTACACCTTC.

V is TRBV20-1 and J is TRBJ2-1; possible D gene TRBD1, 6 bases. V lost 5 bases and J 10 bases, leaving 12 bases between the germline ends. The CDR3 contains 11 residues. Germline assignment: CDR1 DFQATT and CDR2 SNEGSKA (reference sequence). The CDR3: CSAATGMEQFF. DNA of the CDR3: TGCAGTGCTGCCACAGGGATGGAGCAGTTCTTC.

The CDR3 here is CSARAGSTAFF. The CDR3 DNA is TGCAGTGCTAGAGCGGGGAGTACGGCTTTCTTT. The V gene is TRBV20-1, the J gene TRBJ1-1; D is unresolved. The CDR3 has 11 amino acids. Trimming removed 1 base at V and 11 bases at J, with 11 bases between. The germline gives CDR1 DFQATT, CDR2 SNEGSKA (reference sequence).

The V and J genes are TRBV19 and TRBJ2-5; D not resolved. Germline loops: CDR1 LNHDA, CDR2 SQIVND (reference sequence). The CDR3 is 13 residues long. V was clipped by 6 bases and J by 4 bases, with 12 bases between them. CDR3 protein: CASSPRQRETQYF. The CDR3 DNA reads as TGTGCCAGTAGCCCACGACAACGAGAGACCCAGTACTTC.

This clone was observed a handful of times. The rearrangement links TRBV9 to TRBJ2-7; TRBD2 aligns across 8 bases. Germline loops: CDR1 SGDLS, CDR2 YYNGEE. CDR3 length: 13 amino acids. Germline trimming cut 4 bases from V and 6 bases from J; bases unmatched to any gene: 6. The CDR3 loop reads CASSPSGSGEQYF. The CDR3 DNA follows: TGTGCCAGCAGCCCCAGCGGGAGCGGCGAGCAGTACTTC.

The V gene is TRBV7-9, the J gene TRBJ2-7; 7 bases map to TRBD2. The junction had 11 bases not matched to a gene; V was cut back by 5 bases and J by 4 bases. The CDR3 contains 15 residues. Germline CDR1 and CDR2: SEHNR and FQNEAQ (reference sequence). CDR3 coding DNA: TGTGCCAGCAGCCTGTCGTGGGAGGGGACTTACGAGCAGTACTTC. Translation gives CASSLSWEGTYEQYF.

The CDR3 spells CSVGHNTEAFF. For the CDR3, the DNA is TGCAGCGTTGGACACAACACTGAAGCTTTCTTT. The rearrangement joins TRBV29-1 to TRBJ1-1; D call uncertain. V was pared by 4 bases and J by 2 bases, with 5 bases between. The CDR3 extends over 11 amino acids. The germline V gene has CDR1 SQVTM and CDR2 ANQGSEA.

This sequence joins TRBV18 and TRBJ2-7, with D tentatively TRBD2 (6 bases). The germline gives CDR1 KGHSH, CDR2 LQKENI. The CDR3 has 16 residues. V was shortened by 2 bases and J by 2 bases, with 16 bases between the two germline ends. Here the CDR3 DNA reads TGTGCCAGCTCACCAGGAGGAGGGGAGCTGGCCTACGAGCAGTACTTC. Its translation: CASSPGGGELAYEQYF.

The chain employs TRBV6-6 and TRBJ2-7, with 7 bases matching TRBD1. The CDR3 is 15 residues long. The V gene's germline CDR1 is MNHNY and CDR2 SVGAGI (reference sequence). Losses at the gene ends were 5 bases for V and 0 bases for J; bases not matched to a gene: 7. The CDR3 sequence: CASSTNRGNSYEQYF. CDR3 sequence (DNA): TGTGCCAGCAGTACCAACAGGGGCAACTCCTACGAGCAGTACTTC.

This rearrangement joins TRBV2 to TRBJ2-2; 8 bases map to TRBD1. The junction had 4 bases not matched to a gene; V was cut back by 7 bases and J by 0 bases. Germline V gives CDR1 SNHLY, CDR2 FYNNEI. The CDR3 loop spans 15 amino acids. CDR3 nucleotides: TGTGCCAGCACCCGGGACAGGACGAACACCGGGGAGCTGTTTTTT. Translating gives CASTRDRTNTGELFF.

V is TRBV7-6 and J is TRBJ2-1; D may be TRBD2 (6 bases). V dropped 5 bases and J dropped 4 bases, with 15 bases sitting between them. Germline loops: CDR1 SGHVS, CDR2 FNYEAQ. The CDR3 covers 15 residues. The chain's CDR3 is CASSGRAGTYNEQFF. CDR3 sequence (DNA): TGTGCCAGCAGCGGCCGGGCGGGGACTTACAATGAGCAGTTCTTC.

V is TRBV2 and J is TRBJ2-3; 8 bases are a match to TRBD1. The CDR3 is 12 amino acids. After removal of 4 bases from V and 10 bases from J, the junction contained 4 bases not matched to a gene. CDR1 is SNHLY, CDR2 FYNNEI, per germline. As DNA, the CDR3 is TGTGCCAGCAGTGCAGACAGGGGAGCGCAGTATTTT. It yields the protein CASSADRGAQYF.